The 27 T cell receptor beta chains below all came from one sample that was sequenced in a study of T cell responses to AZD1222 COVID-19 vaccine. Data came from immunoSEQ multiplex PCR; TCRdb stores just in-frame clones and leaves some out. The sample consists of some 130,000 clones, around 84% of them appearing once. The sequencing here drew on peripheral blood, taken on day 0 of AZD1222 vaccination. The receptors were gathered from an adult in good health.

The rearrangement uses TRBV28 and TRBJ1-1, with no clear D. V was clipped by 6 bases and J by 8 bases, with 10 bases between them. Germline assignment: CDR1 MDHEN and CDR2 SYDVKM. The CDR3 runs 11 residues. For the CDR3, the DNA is TGTGCCAGCAGGGCAGCACGAGAAGCTTTCTTT. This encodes CASRAAREAFF.

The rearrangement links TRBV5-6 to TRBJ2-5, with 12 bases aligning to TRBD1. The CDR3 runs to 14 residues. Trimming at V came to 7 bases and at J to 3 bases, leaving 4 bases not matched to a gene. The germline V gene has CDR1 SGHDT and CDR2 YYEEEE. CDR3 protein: CASSGTGGEETQYF. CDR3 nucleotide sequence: TGTGCCAGCTCAGGGACAGGGGGCGAAGAGACCCAGTACTTC.

In DNA, the CDR3 is TGTGCCAGCAGTAAAGGGACAGGGACCTACAATGAGCAGTTCTTC. This encodes CASSKGTGTYNEQFF. This chain connects TRBV5-8 to TRBJ2-1; TRBD1 matches at 9 bases. V dropped 5 bases and J dropped 2; count of bases not matched to a gene: 5. CDR1 is SGHTS and CDR2 is YDEGEE in the germline V gene. The CDR3 totals 15 residues.

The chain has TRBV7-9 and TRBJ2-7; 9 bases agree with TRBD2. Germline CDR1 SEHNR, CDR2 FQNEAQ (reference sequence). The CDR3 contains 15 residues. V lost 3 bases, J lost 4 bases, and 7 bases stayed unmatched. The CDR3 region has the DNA TGTGCCAGCAGCTTTTCCGGGACTAGCAAATACGAGCAGTACTTC. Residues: CASSFSGTSKYEQYF.

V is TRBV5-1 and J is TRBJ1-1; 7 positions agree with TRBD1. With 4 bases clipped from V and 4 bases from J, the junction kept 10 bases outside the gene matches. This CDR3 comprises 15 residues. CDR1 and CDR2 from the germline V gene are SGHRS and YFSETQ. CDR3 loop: CASSPETGWVTEAFF. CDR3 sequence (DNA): TGCGCCAGCAGCCCGGAGACAGGGTGGGTCACTGAAGCTTTCTTT.

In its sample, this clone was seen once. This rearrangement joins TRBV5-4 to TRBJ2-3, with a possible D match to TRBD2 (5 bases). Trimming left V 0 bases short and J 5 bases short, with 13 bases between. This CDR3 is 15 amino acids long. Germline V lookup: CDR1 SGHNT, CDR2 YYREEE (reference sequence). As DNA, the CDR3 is TGTGCCAGCAGCTTGGCCGGGGAAAGAAGAGATACGCAGTATTTT. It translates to CASSLAGERRDTQYF.

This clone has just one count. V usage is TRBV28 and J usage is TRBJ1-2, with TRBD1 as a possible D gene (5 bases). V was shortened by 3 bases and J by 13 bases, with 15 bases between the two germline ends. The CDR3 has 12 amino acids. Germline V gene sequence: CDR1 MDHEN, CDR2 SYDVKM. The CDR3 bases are TGTGCCAGCAGTTTCGAGGGGCTTCCCTCCACCTTC. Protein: CASSFEGLPSTF.

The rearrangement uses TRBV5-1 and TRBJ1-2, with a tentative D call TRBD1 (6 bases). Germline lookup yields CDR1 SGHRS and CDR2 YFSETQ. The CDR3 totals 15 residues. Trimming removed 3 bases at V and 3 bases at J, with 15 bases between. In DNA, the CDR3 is TGCGCCAGCAGCTCACAGGGTAGTTCCGACTATGGCTACACCTTC. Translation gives CASSSQGSSDYGYTF.

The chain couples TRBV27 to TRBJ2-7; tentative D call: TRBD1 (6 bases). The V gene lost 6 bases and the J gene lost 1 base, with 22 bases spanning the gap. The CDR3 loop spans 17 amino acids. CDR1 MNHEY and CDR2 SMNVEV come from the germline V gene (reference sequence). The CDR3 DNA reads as TGTGCCAGCAGACTTTATGGGACATCCTCAAATTCCTACGAGCAGTACTTC. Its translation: CASRLYGTSSNSYEQYF.

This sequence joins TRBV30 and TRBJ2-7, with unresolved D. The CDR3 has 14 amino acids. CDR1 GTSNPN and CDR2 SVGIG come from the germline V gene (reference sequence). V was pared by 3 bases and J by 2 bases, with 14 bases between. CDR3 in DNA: TGTGCCTGGAGCTCGGGCTCGCCGACCTACGAGCAGTACTTC. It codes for CAWSSGSPTYEQYF.

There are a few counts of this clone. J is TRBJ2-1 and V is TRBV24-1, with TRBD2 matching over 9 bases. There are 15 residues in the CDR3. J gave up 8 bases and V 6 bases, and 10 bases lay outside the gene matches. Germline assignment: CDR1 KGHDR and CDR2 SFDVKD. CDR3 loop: CATSSGGTSGDEQFF. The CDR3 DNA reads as TGTGCCACCAGTAGCGGGGGGACCTCGGGGGATGAGCAGTTCTTC.

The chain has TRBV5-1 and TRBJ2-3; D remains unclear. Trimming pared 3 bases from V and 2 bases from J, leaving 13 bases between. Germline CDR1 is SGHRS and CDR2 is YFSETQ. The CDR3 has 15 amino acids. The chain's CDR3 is CASSSASPNTDTQYF. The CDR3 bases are TGCGCCAGCAGCTCAGCCTCCCCGAACACAGATACGCAGTATTTT.

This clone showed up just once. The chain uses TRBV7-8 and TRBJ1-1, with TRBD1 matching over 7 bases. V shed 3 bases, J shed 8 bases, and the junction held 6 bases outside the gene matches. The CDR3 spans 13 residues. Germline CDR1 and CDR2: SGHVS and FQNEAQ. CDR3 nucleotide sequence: TGTGCCAGCAGCTTTGGACAGGTACTCGAAGCTTTCTTT. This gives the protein CASSFGQVLEAFF.

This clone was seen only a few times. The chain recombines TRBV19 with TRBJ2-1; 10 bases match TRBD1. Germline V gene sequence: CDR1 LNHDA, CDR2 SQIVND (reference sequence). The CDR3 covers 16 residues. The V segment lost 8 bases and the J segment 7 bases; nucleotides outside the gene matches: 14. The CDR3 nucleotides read TGTGCCAGTCGTAAACCGGGACAGGGGTTATGGAATGAGCAGTTCTTC. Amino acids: CASRKPGQGLWNEQFF.

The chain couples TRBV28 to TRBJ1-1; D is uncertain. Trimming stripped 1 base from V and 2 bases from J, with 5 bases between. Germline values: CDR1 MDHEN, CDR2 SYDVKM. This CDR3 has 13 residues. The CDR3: CASSLSYNTEAFF. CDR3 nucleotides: TGTGCCAGCAGTTTATCTTACAACACTGAAGCTTTCTTT.

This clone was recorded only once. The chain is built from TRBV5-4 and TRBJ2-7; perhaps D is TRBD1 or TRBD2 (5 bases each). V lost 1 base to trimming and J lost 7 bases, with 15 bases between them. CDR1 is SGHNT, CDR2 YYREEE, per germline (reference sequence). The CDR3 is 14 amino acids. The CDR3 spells CASSLQQGSGEQYF. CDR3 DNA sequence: TGTGCCAGCAGCTTGCAGCAGGGATCGGGGGAGCAGTACTTC.

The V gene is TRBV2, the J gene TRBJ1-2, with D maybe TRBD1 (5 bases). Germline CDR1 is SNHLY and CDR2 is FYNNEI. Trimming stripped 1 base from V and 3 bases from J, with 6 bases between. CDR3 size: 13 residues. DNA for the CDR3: TGTGCCAGCAGTGAAGGGGGCGACTATGGCTACACCTTC. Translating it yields CASSEGGDYGYTF.

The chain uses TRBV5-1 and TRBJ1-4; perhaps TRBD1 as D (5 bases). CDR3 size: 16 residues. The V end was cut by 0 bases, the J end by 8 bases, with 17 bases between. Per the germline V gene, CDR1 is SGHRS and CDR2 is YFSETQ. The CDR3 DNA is TGCGCCAGCAGCTTGGAGGGGTCCCTGGGCAGAGAAAAACTGTTTTTT. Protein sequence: CASSLEGSLGREKLFF.

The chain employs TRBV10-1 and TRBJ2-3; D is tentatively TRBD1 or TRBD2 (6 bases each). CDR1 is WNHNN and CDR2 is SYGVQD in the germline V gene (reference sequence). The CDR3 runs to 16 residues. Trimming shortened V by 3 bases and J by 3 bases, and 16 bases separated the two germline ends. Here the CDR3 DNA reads TGCGCCAGCAGTGAATATGCGGGGACATCAACAGATACGCAGTATTTT. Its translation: CASSEYAGTSTDTQYF.

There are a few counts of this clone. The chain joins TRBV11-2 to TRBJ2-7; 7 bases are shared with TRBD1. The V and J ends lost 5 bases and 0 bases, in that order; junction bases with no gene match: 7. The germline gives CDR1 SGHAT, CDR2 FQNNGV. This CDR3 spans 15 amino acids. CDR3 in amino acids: CASSPGQTYSYEQYF. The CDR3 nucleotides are TGTGCCAGCAGCCCGGGACAGACTTACTCCTACGAGCAGTACTTC. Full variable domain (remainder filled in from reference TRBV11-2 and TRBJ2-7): EAGVAQSPRYKIIEKRQSVAFWCNPISGHATLYWYQQILGQGPKLLIQFQNNGVVDDSQLPKDRFSAERLKGVDSTLKIQPAKLEDSAVYLCASSPGQTYSYEQYFGPGTRLTVT.

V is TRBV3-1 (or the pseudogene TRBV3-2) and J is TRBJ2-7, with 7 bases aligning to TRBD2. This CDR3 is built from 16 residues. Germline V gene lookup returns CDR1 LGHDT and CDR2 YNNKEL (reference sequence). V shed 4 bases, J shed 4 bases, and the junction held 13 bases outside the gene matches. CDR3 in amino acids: CASSPTPSAGRYEQYF. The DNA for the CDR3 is TGTGCCAGCAGCCCAACGCCTAGTGCCGGGAGGTACGAGCAGTACTTC.

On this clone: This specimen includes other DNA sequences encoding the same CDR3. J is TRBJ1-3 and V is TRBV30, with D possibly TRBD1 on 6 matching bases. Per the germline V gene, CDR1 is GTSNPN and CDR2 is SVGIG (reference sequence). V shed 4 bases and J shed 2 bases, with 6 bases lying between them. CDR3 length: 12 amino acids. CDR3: CAWTGAGNTIYF. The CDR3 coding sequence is TGTGCCTGGACAGGGGCTGGAAACACCATATATTTT.

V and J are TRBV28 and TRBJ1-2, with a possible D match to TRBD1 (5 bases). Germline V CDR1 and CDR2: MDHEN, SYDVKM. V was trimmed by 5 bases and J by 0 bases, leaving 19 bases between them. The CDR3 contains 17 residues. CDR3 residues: CASSRLRDAGPNYGYTF. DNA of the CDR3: TGTGCCAGCAGTCGGTTACGGGACGCTGGACCTAACTATGGCTACACCTTC.

The CDR3 protein is CASSYLTSEQFF. DNA for the CDR3: TGTGCCAGCAGCTACCTGACCAGTGAGCAGTTCTTC. The chain links TRBV7-3 to TRBJ2-1; no clear D gene. V was trimmed by 4 bases and J by 9 bases, leaving 10 bases between them. This CDR3 has 12 amino acids. Germline CDR1 SGHTA, CDR2 FQGTGA. Full variable domain (remainder filled in from reference TRBV7-3 and TRBJ2-1): GAGVSQTPSNKVTEKGKYVELRCDPISGHTALYWYRQSLGQGPEFLIYFQGTGAADDSGLPNDRFFAVRPEGSVSTLKIQRTERGDSAVYLCASSYLTSEQFFGPGTRLTVL.

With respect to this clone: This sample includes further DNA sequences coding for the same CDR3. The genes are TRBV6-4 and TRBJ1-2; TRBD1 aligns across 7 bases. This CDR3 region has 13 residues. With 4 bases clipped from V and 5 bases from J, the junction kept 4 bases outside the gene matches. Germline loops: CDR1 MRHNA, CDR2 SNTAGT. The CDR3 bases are TGTGCCAGCAGTGGACAGGGCGGTTATGGCTACACCTTC. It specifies CASSGQGGYGYTF.

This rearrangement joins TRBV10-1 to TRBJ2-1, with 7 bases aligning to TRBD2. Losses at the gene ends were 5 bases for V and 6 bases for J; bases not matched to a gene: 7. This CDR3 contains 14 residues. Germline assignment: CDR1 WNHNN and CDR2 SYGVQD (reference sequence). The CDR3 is CASSSGTYRNEQFF. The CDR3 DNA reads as TGCGCCAGCAGTAGCGGGACCTACCGCAATGAGCAGTTCTTC.

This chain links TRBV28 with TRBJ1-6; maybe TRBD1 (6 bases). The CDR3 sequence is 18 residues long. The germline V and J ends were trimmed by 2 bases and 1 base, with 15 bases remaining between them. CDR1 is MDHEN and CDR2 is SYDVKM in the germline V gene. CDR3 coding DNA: TGTGCCAGCAGTTTAAGCAGGGGCCTTGGGTCCTATAATTCACCCCTCCACTTT. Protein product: CASSLSRGLGSYNSPLHF.